These 12 T cell receptor beta chains share one sample of origin, sequenced in a study of graft-versus-host responses after intestinal transplantation. Antigens of these TCRs are unknown. Assay: immunoSEQ multiplex PCR; the TCRdb copy retains only in-frame clones and omits some. The sample includes 84,000 or so clones, about nine tenths of them seen just once. Sequences were derived from unstimulated CD8+ T cells sorted from spleen or lymph node cells, sampled before transplant. Source of these receptors: a human donor who was the organ donor for an intestinal transplant.

The chain recombines TRBV28 with TRBJ1-2, with 9 nucleotides matching TRBD1. Unmatched junction bases numbered 12, after V lost 8 bases and J lost 5 bases. The CDR3 length is 15 residues. The germline gives CDR1 MDHEN, CDR2 SYDVKM. CDR3 in amino acids: CASYRDRVEVYGYTF. In DNA form, the CDR3 reads TGTGCCAGCTACCGGGACAGGGTAGAGGTTTATGGCTACACCTTC.

This chain joins TRBV6-5 and TRBJ1-1; D not resolved. The germline V gene has CDR1 MNHEY and CDR2 SVGAGI. The CDR3 runs 11 residues. Between the trimmed V and J ends, which lost 6 bases and 1 base, there was a span of 3 bases. CDR3: CASRENTEAFF. For the CDR3, the DNA is TGTGCCAGCAGGGAGAACACTGAAGCTTTCTTT.

The V and J genes are TRBV9 and TRBJ2-2, with D unresolved. Deletions cut 2 bases from V and 5 bases from J, with 7 bases between. Germline V gives CDR1 SGDLS, CDR2 YYNGEE. CDR3 length equals 13 residues. The CDR3 sequence: CASSVAETGELFF. The CDR3 DNA sequence: TGTGCCAGCAGCGTTGCCGAAACCGGGGAGCTGTTTTTT. The entire variable domain, with the rest obtained from reference TRBV9 and TRBJ2-2, is as follows: DSGVTQTPKHLITATGQRVTLRCSPRSGDLSVYWYQQSLDQGLQFLIQYYNGEERAKGNILERFSAQQFPDLHSELNLSSLELGDSALYFCASSVAETGELFFGEGSRLTVL.

This chain uses TRBV30 with TRBJ2-7; D is uncertain. The V end was cut by 4 bases, the J end by 3 bases, with 13 bases between. The CDR3 length is 13 residues. Germline CDR1 reads GTSNPN; CDR2 reads SVGIG (reference sequence). This CDR3 is CAWKDESLYEQYF. The CDR3 DNA is TGTGCCTGGAAAGACGAGTCCCTCTACGAGCAGTACTTC.

The V and J genes are TRBV6-1 and TRBJ1-5; D is unresolved. CDR1 MNHNS and CDR2 SASEGT come from the germline V gene. The length of the CDR3 is 16 residues. V lost 2 bases and J 1 base, leaving 12 bases between the germline ends. The CDR3 DNA follows: TGTGCCAGCAGTGAATTTACGGGATTGAGCAATCAGCCCCAGCATTTT. Protein product: CASSEFTGLSNQPQHF.

The V gene is TRBV12-5, the J gene TRBJ1-1; possible D gene TRBD1, 5 bases. Trimming took off 6 bases at V and 1 base at J, with 15 bases between the two ends. The CDR3 is made up of 15 amino acids. CDR1 and CDR2 (germline): LGHNT, FRNRAP. The CDR3 here is CASGLGAGTNTEAFF. CDR3 nucleotide sequence: TGTGCTAGTGGGCTCGGAGCAGGGACGAACACTGAAGCTTTCTTT. Combining the CDR3 with reference TRBV12-5 and TRBJ1-1 gives the whole variable domain DARVTQTPRHKVTEMGQEVTMRCQPILGHNTVFWYRQTMMQGLELLAYFRNRAPLDDSGMPKDRFSAEMPDATLATLKIQPSEPRDSAVYFCASGLGAGTNTEAFFGQGTRLTVV.

This clone was seen a few times. In the same sample, other DNA sequences code for this CDR3. This chain links TRBV9 with TRBJ1-1; D is undetermined. Trimming stripped 4 bases from V and 3 bases from J, with 10 bases between. This CDR3 region has 13 residues. Germline CDR1 is SGDLS and CDR2 is YYNGEE. The CDR3 here is CASSPRSYTEAFF. CDR3 nucleotide sequence: TGTGCCAGCAGCCCCCGGTCTTACACTGAAGCTTTCTTT. Full variable domain (remainder filled in from reference TRBV9 and TRBJ1-1): DSGVTQTPKHLITATGQRVTLRCSPRSGDLSVYWYQQSLDQGLQFLIQYYNGEERAKGNILERFSAQQFPDLHSELNLSSLELGDSALYFCASSPRSYTEAFFGQGTRLTVV.

CDR3 coding DNA: TGTGCCAGCAGTTCGGGACAAAGGAGTGGCTACACCTTC. Its protein is CASSSGQRSGYTF. This sequence joins TRBV7-9 and TRBJ1-2; tentatively, D is TRBD1 (6 bases). Germline V gene data show CDR1 as SEHNR and CDR2 as FQNEAQ (reference sequence). V lost 6 bases, J lost 7 bases, and 15 bases lay in between. The CDR3 runs to 13 residues.

The chain joins TRBV4-1 to TRBJ1-5; D possibly corresponds to TRBD1 (6 bases). Germline V gene sequence: CDR1 MGHRA, CDR2 YSYEKL. The CDR3 has 14 residues. V was shortened by 4 bases and J by 2 bases, with 9 bases between the two germline ends. The CDR3 DNA reads as TGCGCCAGCAGCCCGGACAGTGGCAATCAGCCCCAGCATTTT. Protein sequence: CASSPDSGNQPQHF.

The chain carries TRBV5-1 and TRBJ1-1, with D unclear. V lost 6 bases, J lost 2 bases, and 8 bases lay in between. The CDR3 contains 12 residues. Germline V lookup: CDR1 SGHRS, CDR2 YFSETQ. The CDR3: CASTSGNTEAFF. CDR3 bases: TGCGCCAGCACCTCGGGTAACACTGAAGCTTTCTTT.

The J gene is TRBJ2-3, the V gene TRBV6-5, with D possibly TRBD2 on 5 matching bases. V lost 1 base and J lost 1, with 12 bases in between. This CDR3 contains 16 residues. In germline, CDR1 is MNHEY, CDR2 SVGAGI. The CDR3 DNA sequence: TGTGCCAGCAGTTACTGGACTGATGCTGGCACAGATACGCAGTATTTT. This encodes CASSYWTDAGTDTQYF.

The chain carries TRBV27 and TRBJ2-7; 7 positions agree with TRBD2. The CDR3 totals 14 residues. The ends lost 3 bases at V and 6 bases at J; junction bases unmatched: 8. Germline V gene data show CDR1 as MNHEY and CDR2 as SMNVEV (reference sequence). CDR3 nucleotides: TGTGCCAGCAGTTTGGACGGGGGGAGACGCGAGCAGTACTTC. The encoded protein is CASSLDGGRREQYF.